These T cell receptor beta chains were read from a single sample in a study of blood T cell repertoires in COVID-19. Libraries were prepared by immunoSEQ multiplex PCR; TCRdb keeps only in-frame clonotypes and omits some of them. The table has roughly 100,000 clones, around nine tenths seen once; the top ten hold 15% to 20%. The sequenced sample was peripheral blood. The receptors come from a woman older than 75 with acute or convalescent COVID-19. CDR3s include the opening cysteine and the closing phenylalanine or tryptophan. A D gene is named only where the DNA matches it firmly. Clone size is shown for a subset of rows, as once, few, many or a class of expanded clone.

j_gene | v_gene | abundance | d_gene | CDR3nt | CDR3aa
TRBJ2-5 | TRBV13 | - | - | TGTGCCAGCAGCCCTCTGCGAGCGCGGGAGACCCAGTACTTC | CASSPLRARETQYF
TRBJ2-7 | TRBV7-2 | - | TRBD2 | TGTGCCAGCAGCATACGGACTAGCGGGGTCAACTTCTACGAGCAGTACTTC | CASSIRTSGVNFYEQYF
TRBJ2-2 | TRBV7-3 | - | - | TGTGCCAGCAGCTTACGGGTGAACACCGGGGAGCTGTTTTTT | CASSLRVNTGELFF
TRBJ2-2 | TRBV24-1 | - | - | TGTGCCACCAGTGATTTGAGGCAGGGGACCGGGGAGCTGTTTTTT | CATSDLRQGTGELFF
TRBJ2-7 | TRBV5-6 | few | - | TGTGCCAGCAGCTTCGCAGGGAATTTTGAGCAGTACTTC | CASSFAGNFEQYF
TRBJ1-6 | TRBV10-3 | - | - | TGTGCCATCGGTTCTGGTTCCGGCGGGAATTCACCCCTCCACTTT | CAIGSGSGGNSPLHF
TRBJ2-1 | TRBV7-3 | - | - | TGTGCCAGCAGCTTAAGGGGGGGCTCGTACAATGAGCAGTTCTTC | CASSLRGGSYNEQFF
TRBJ2-1 | TRBV7-3 | - | TRBD1 | TGTGCCAGCAGCCCTCGGACAGGGGGCCTCTACAATGAGCAGTTCTTC | CASSPRTGGLYNEQFF
TRBJ1-2 | TRBV13 | - | TRBD1 | TGTGCCAGCAGCTCAGACAGGGAGAGCTATGGCTACACCTTC | CASSSDRESYGYTF
TRBJ1-2 | TRBV29-1 | - | - | TGCAGCGTTGTCTCTAGGCTATCTAACTATGGCTACACCTTC | CSVVSRLSNYGYTF
TRBJ1-2 | TRBV5-1 | - | TRBD1 | TGCGCCAGCAGCTTGCCGGGACAGGGCCATGGCTACACCTTC | CASSLPGQGHGYTF
TRBJ1-1 | TRBV2 | - | - | TGTGCCAGCAGTGAAAGGAACAGCCTCTTTACTGAAGCTTTCTTT | CASSERNSLFTEAFF
TRBJ2-5 | TRBV4-1 | - | TRBD1 | TGCGCCAGCAGCCAAGATGGATACAGGGGCGAGACCCAGTACTTC | CASSQDGYRGETQYF
TRBJ2-5 | TRBV25-1 | - | TRBD1 | TGTGCCAGCAGTATAAGGACAGGGGTCGGGGAGACCCAGTACTTC | CASSIRTGVGETQYF
TRBJ1-2 | TRBV6-5 | - | - | TGTGCCAGCAGTTACGGTTGGGGACTCAGTTACACCTTC | CASSYGWGLSYTF
TRBJ2-1 | TRBV7-3 | - | TRBD2 | TGTGCCAGCAGCTTAATTGCCCCCCGTTGGCGGGGGAGTTACAATGAGCAGTTCTTC | CASSLIAPRWRGSYNEQFF
TRBJ1-5 | TRBV10-3 | - | - | TGTGCCATCGCGGCTCTGGGCAATCAGCCCCAGCATTTT | CAIAALGNQPQHF
TRBJ2-1 | TRBV19 | once | TRBD2 | TGTGCCAGTAGCCGGGGGGTCTCCTACAATGAGCAGTTCTTC | CASSRGVSYNEQFF
TRBJ1-1 | TRBV12-2 | - | - | TGTGCAAGTCGCTTAAGTACTCCGGACAGGGTTGACGAAGCTTTCTTT | CASRLSTPDRVDEAFF
TRBJ2-7 | TRBV19 | - | TRBD1 | TGTGCCAGTAGTATAGATCATTTGTTGACCGGGACAGGGGCCTACGAGCAGTACTTC | CASSIDHLLTGTGAYEQYF